This is a list of T cell receptor beta chains from one sample in a study of blood T cell repertoires in COVID-19. Assay: immunoSEQ multiplex PCR; the TCRdb copy retains only in-frame clones and omits some. The data hold about 140,000 clones, with approximately 86% observed a single time. The sequenced sample consisted of peripheral blood. These TCRs come from a human donor in a cohort sampled during active COVID-19. CDR3s include the opening cysteine and the closing phenylalanine or tryptophan. The order of the fields is clone size, CDR3 length, D gene, V gene, J gene, CDR3 protein, CDR3 DNA. D genes are given only for firm matches. Rows give clone size only sometimes, using once, few, many, or a class for an expanded clone.

clone_size: -; cdr3_length: 14; d_call: -; v_call: TRBV4-1; j_call: TRBJ2-7; cdr3_aa: CASSQVGGSYEQYF; cdr3_nt: TGCGCCAGCAGCCAGGTAGGGGGAAGCTACGAGCAGTACTTC
clone_size: -; cdr3_length: 15; d_call: -; v_call: TRBV18; j_call: TRBJ2-1; cdr3_aa: CASSQGGGGNNEQFF; cdr3_nt: TGTGCCAGCTCTCAAGGAGGGGGGGGAAACAATGAGCAGTTCTTC
clone_size: -; cdr3_length: 18; d_call: -; v_call: TRBV7-3; j_call: TRBJ1-6; cdr3_aa: CASSFQAFGEYGDSPLHF; cdr3_nt: TGTGCCAGCAGCTTTCAGGCCTTTGGGGAGTATGGAGATTCACCCCTCCACTTT
clone_size: -; cdr3_length: 12; d_call: -; v_call: TRBV27; j_call: TRBJ2-5; cdr3_aa: CATRSHRGQQYF; cdr3_nt: TGTGCCACCCGGTCCCATAGGGGACAACAGTACTTC
clone_size: -; cdr3_length: 12; d_call: -; v_call: TRBV30; j_call: TRBJ1-4; cdr3_aa: CAWSASGEKLFF; cdr3_nt: TGTGCCTGGAGTGCCTCAGGGGAAAAACTGTTTTTT
clone_size: -; cdr3_length: 14; d_call: TRBD2; v_call: TRBV5-1; j_call: TRBJ2-5; cdr3_aa: CASSSGLLQETQYF; cdr3_nt: TGCGCCAGCAGCTCGGGACTACTCCAAGAGACCCAGTACTTC
clone_size: few; cdr3_length: 14; d_call: -; v_call: TRBV6-1; j_call: TRBJ2-1; cdr3_aa: CASSEQQGYNEQFF; cdr3_nt: TGTGCCAGCAGTGAACAGCAGGGATACAATGAGCAGTTCTTC
clone_size: once; cdr3_length: 14; d_call: -; v_call: TRBV27; j_call: TRBJ2-7; cdr3_aa: CASSPGWTTYEQYF; cdr3_nt: TGTGCCAGCAGTCCCGGGTGGACAACCTACGAGCAGTACTTC
clone_size: -; cdr3_length: 20; d_call: TRBD2; v_call: TRBV10-1; j_call: TRBJ2-2; cdr3_aa: CASSESGLAGRENNTGELFF; cdr3_nt: TGCGCCAGCAGTGAGTCGGGCCTAGCGGGACGGGAAAACAACACCGGGGAGCTGTTTTTT
clone_size: -; cdr3_length: 15; d_call: TRBD1; v_call: TRBV7-3; j_call: TRBJ1-6; cdr3_aa: CASSQDRGRTSPLHF; cdr3_nt: TGTGCCAGCAGTCAAGACAGGGGGAGGACCTCACCCCTCCACTTT
clone_size: -; cdr3_length: 16; d_call: TRBD1; v_call: TRBV4-1; j_call: TRBJ2-2; cdr3_aa: CASSQGGTGGFGELFF; cdr3_nt: TGCGCCAGCAGCCAGGGAGGGACAGGGGGCTTTGGGGAGCTGTTTTTT
clone_size: -; cdr3_length: 15; d_call: -; v_call: TRBV19; j_call: TRBJ2-1; cdr3_aa: CASSIAESSYNEQFF; cdr3_nt: TGTGCCAGTAGTATAGCGGAGAGCTCCTACAATGAGCAGTTCTTC
clone_size: -; cdr3_length: 13; d_call: TRBD2; v_call: TRBV5-1; j_call: TRBJ2-7; cdr3_aa: CASRGDYSYEQYF; cdr3_nt: TGCGCCAGCAGGGGGGACTACTCCTACGAGCAGTACTTC
clone_size: -; cdr3_length: 15; d_call: TRBD2; v_call: TRBV6-2/TRBV6-3; j_call: TRBJ2-1; cdr3_aa: CASSNGLAGGNEQFF; cdr3_nt: TGTGCCAGCAGTAACGGACTAGCGGGAGGCAATGAGCAGTTCTTC
clone_size: -; cdr3_length: 15; d_call: TRBD1; v_call: TRBV27; j_call: TRBJ2-7; cdr3_aa: CASSPRQGITYEQYF; cdr3_nt: TGTGCCAGCAGTCCTAGACAGGGGATCACCTACGAGCAGTACTTC
clone_size: once; cdr3_length: 15; d_call: TRBD1; v_call: TRBV3-1/TRBV3-2; j_call: TRBJ1-6; cdr3_aa: CASSQGTGGTGTLHF; cdr3_nt: TGTGCCAGCAGCCAGGGGACAGGGGGAACCGGGACCCTCCACTTT
clone_size: -; cdr3_length: 15; d_call: -; v_call: TRBV11-2; j_call: TRBJ2-2; cdr3_aa: CASSAPGGAAGELFF; cdr3_nt: TGTGCCAGCAGCGCCCCCGGAGGAGCGGCCGGGGAGCTGTTTTTT
clone_size: -; cdr3_length: 15; d_call: TRBD1; v_call: TRBV5-1; j_call: TRBJ1-1; cdr3_aa: CASSLGTGGETEAFF; cdr3_nt: TGCGCCAGCAGCCTGGGGACAGGGGGTGAAACTGAAGCTTTCTTT
clone_size: -; cdr3_length: 12; d_call: TRBD2; v_call: TRBV25-1; j_call: TRBJ2-1; cdr3_aa: CASGLALNEQFF; cdr3_nt: TGTGCCAGCGGACTAGCGTTGAATGAGCAGTTCTTC
clone_size: -; cdr3_length: 17; d_call: TRBD2; v_call: TRBV28; j_call: TRBJ2-3; cdr3_aa: CASSGPLAGLHTDTQYF; cdr3_nt: TGTGCCAGCAGCGGACCGCTAGCGGGCCTCCACACAGATACGCAGTATTTT
clone_size: -; cdr3_length: 17; d_call: -; v_call: TRBV28; j_call: TRBJ2-6; cdr3_aa: CASSCEWGGAGANVLTF; cdr3_nt: TGTGCCAGCAGCTGCGAGTGGGGGGGCGCTGGGGCCAACGTCCTGACTTTC
clone_size: -; cdr3_length: 13; d_call: -; v_call: TRBV19; j_call: TRBJ2-3; cdr3_aa: CASRGQGTDTQYF; cdr3_nt: TGTGCCAGTCGGGGTCAGGGCACAGATACGCAGTATTTT
clone_size: -; cdr3_length: 17; d_call: -; v_call: TRBV13; j_call: TRBJ2-3; cdr3_aa: CASSQPSRGLSTDTQYF; cdr3_nt: TGTGCCAGCAGCCAACCCTCACGGGGGTTGAGCACAGATACGCAGTATTTT
clone_size: -; cdr3_length: 14; d_call: TRBD2; v_call: TRBV6-5; j_call: TRBJ2-5; cdr3_aa: CASSAGEGEETQYF; cdr3_nt: TGTGCCAGCAGCGCGGGGGAAGGGGAGGAGACCCAGTACTTC
clone_size: -; cdr3_length: 12; d_call: -; v_call: TRBV10-3; j_call: TRBJ1-1; cdr3_aa: CAISEVSSRAFF; cdr3_nt: TGTGCCATCAGTGAAGTCAGTTCTCGAGCTTTCTTT
clone_size: -; cdr3_length: 15; d_call: TRBD1; v_call: TRBV15; j_call: TRBJ1-2; cdr3_aa: CATSSRDRANYGYTF; cdr3_nt: TGTGCCACCAGCAGCCGGGACAGGGCTAACTATGGCTACACCTTC
clone_size: -; cdr3_length: 20; d_call: TRBD2; v_call: TRBV3-1/TRBV3-2; j_call: TRBJ2-1; cdr3_aa: CASSQDEYHRSGGADNEQFF; cdr3_nt: TGTGCCAGCAGCCAAGATGAGTATCACCGTAGCGGGGGGGCTGATAATGAGCAGTTCTTC
clone_size: -; cdr3_length: 15; d_call: -; v_call: TRBV18; j_call: TRBJ2-5; cdr3_aa: CASSLELAAGETQYF; cdr3_nt: TGTGCCAGCTCGCTCGAGTTAGCGGCGGGCGAGACCCAGTACTTC
clone_size: once; cdr3_length: 15; d_call: -; v_call: TRBV5-6; j_call: TRBJ1-4; cdr3_aa: CASSSGRGTNEKLFF; cdr3_nt: TGTGCCAGCAGTTCGGGGAGGGGAACTAATGAAAAACTGTTTTTT
clone_size: -; cdr3_length: 17; d_call: TRBD2; v_call: TRBV5-5; j_call: TRBJ2-1; cdr3_aa: CASSFVPAGGNYNEQFF; cdr3_nt: TGTGCCAGCAGCTTTGTCCCGGCGGGAGGGAACTACAATGAGCAGTTCTTC
clone_size: -; cdr3_length: 13; d_call: TRBD1; v_call: TRBV6-5; j_call: TRBJ2-4; cdr3_aa: CASTVEGAGIQYF; cdr3_nt: TGTGCCAGCACGGTAGAGGGGGCGGGCATTCAGTACTTC
clone_size: -; cdr3_length: 13; d_call: -; v_call: TRBV7-9; j_call: TRBJ1-1; cdr3_aa: CASSLGGTGEAFF; cdr3_nt: TGTGCCAGCAGCTTAGGGGGGACTGGAGAAGCTTTCTTT
clone_size: -; cdr3_length: 17; d_call: TRBD2; v_call: TRBV10-1; j_call: TRBJ2-3; cdr3_aa: CASSESGLAEGTDTQYF; cdr3_nt: TGCGCCAGCAGTGAGTCGGGACTAGCGGAAGGCACAGATACGCAGTATTTT
clone_size: -; cdr3_length: 15; d_call: -; v_call: TRBV4-2; j_call: TRBJ1-6; cdr3_aa: CASSQEQGANSPLHF; cdr3_nt: TGTGCCAGCAGCCAAGAACAAGGGGCAAATTCACCCCTCCACTTT
clone_size: -; cdr3_length: 16; d_call: TRBD1; v_call: TRBV6-5; j_call: TRBJ2-7; cdr3_aa: CASSYQPGQGAGEQYF; cdr3_nt: TGTGCCAGCAGTTACCAACCGGGACAGGGGGCTGGTGAGCAGTACTTC
clone_size: -; cdr3_length: 15; d_call: TRBD1; v_call: TRBV4-1; j_call: TRBJ2-7; cdr3_aa: CASSISGQGSYEQYF; cdr3_nt: TGCGCCAGCAGCATATCGGGACAGGGTTCCTACGAGCAGTACTTC
clone_size: -; cdr3_length: 18; d_call: TRBD2; v_call: TRBV6-2/TRBV6-3; j_call: TRBJ2-7; cdr3_aa: CASSSGLAGGRVNHEQYF; cdr3_nt: TGTGCCAGCAGTTCCGGACTAGCGGGGGGGCGAGTCAACCACGAGCAGTACTTC
clone_size: -; cdr3_length: 14; d_call: TRBD2; v_call: TRBV27; j_call: TRBJ2-5; cdr3_aa: CASRGLAGTKTQYF; cdr3_nt: TGTGCCAGTCGCGGACTAGCGGGGACAAAGACCCAGTACTTC
clone_size: -; cdr3_length: 16; d_call: TRBD1; v_call: TRBV27; j_call: TRBJ1-1; cdr3_aa: CASSLMGAGGSTEAFF; cdr3_nt: TGTGCCAGCAGTTTAATGGGGGCAGGGGGGAGCACTGAAGCTTTCTTT
clone_size: -; cdr3_length: 19; d_call: -; v_call: TRBV28; j_call: TRBJ1-6; cdr3_aa: CASSFPDLTESSYNSPLHF; cdr3_nt: TGTGCCAGCAGTTTCCCTGATTTGACAGAGAGCTCCTATAATTCACCCCTCCACTTT
clone_size: once; cdr3_length: 12; d_call: -; v_call: TRBV24-1; j_call: TRBJ2-4; cdr3_aa: CATSAPENIQYF; cdr3_nt: TGTGCCACCAGTGCGCCGGAAAACATTCAGTACTTC
clone_size: -; cdr3_length: 14; d_call: -; v_call: TRBV9; j_call: TRBJ1-1; cdr3_aa: CASSVQGRDTEAFF; cdr3_nt: TGTGCCAGCAGCGTCCAGGGGCGGGACACTGAAGCTTTCTTT
clone_size: -; cdr3_length: 14; d_call: -; v_call: TRBV15; j_call: TRBJ1-2; cdr3_aa: CATSPQVAFGGYTF; cdr3_nt: TGTGCCACCAGCCCGCAGGTTGCGTTTGGGGGCTACACCTTC
clone_size: -; cdr3_length: 17; d_call: TRBD2; v_call: TRBV5-1; j_call: TRBJ2-7; cdr3_aa: CASSPTSGGSYSYEQYF; cdr3_nt: TGCGCCAGCAGCCCGACTAGCGGGGGGTCTTACTCCTACGAGCAGTACTTC